The TCR beta chain under discussion was sequenced for a study of blood T cell repertoires in COVID-19 (TCRdb year 2020). Study-level background: Samples from collaborators originated in the United States, Italy and Spain and spanned both the acute and convalescent phases of COVID-19. Nearly every sample came with metadata listing a de-identified subject ID, COVID-19 status, age in years and sex. The prospective study material was composed of cDNA or gDNA derived from T cells, B-cell-depleted T cells, or PBMCs. Subjects who had been exposed to COVID-19, were actively infected with it, or had recovered from it provided the deeply sampled blood TCRbeta repertoires that made up the dataset. The repertoires were released in a freely available public database intended as a resource for research on the immune response to SARS-CoV-2. Where available, HLA class I and class II types were taken from metadata supplied by the sample provider and were not determined by assay-based typing. Samples came from the ongoing ImmuneRACE study (first 160 participants) plus 1,254 subjects from 6 global collaborators.

Collaborating institutions collected whole blood in K2EDTA tubes following their own protocols. Collaborator samples were shipped for TCRbeta analysis as frozen whole blood, isolated PBMCs, or DNA extracted from either sample type. Sequences LGHNA (CDR1) and YSLEER (CDR2) are obtained from the germline V gene. The CDR3, cysteine through phenylalanine, is 19 amino acids long. Only the CDR3 region is kept as DNA, spanning 57 bases read in frame from base 1. V is trimmed back by 0 bases and J by 8 bases, and the junction contains 15 bases that no gene match accounts for. TCRbeta CDR3 regions were amplified from genomic DNA by means of the immunoSEQ Assay, a bias-controlled multiplex PCR. On the study's bioinformatics: The number of nucleated cells in each sample was estimated by amplification of reference gene primers within the assay. To quantify the absolute abundance of each unique TCRbeta CDR3 rearrangement, sequence reads were collapsed and filtered. For each sample, productive Simpson clonality was calculated as the square root of Simpson's diversity index over productive rearrangements. What TCRdb holds here is the immuneACCESS table cut down to in-frame rearrangements. Part of the clones is not present; checked against another copy, under half of the missing clones reflect an unresolved V gene, and the others are unexplained. V and J calls and clone size are copied from that table; D and trimming were computed from the DNA. This sample lists over 60,000 clones; 82% were detected once. The ten largest clones add up to 15% to 20% of the sample.

Concerning this clone: Its cognate antigen has yet to be identified. No per-base quality is available; no much larger clone lies one base away.

Results the study describes overall, beyond this receptor: The amount of clinical and demographic metadata varied by source and participant and was provided uncurated.

The sequenced sample was peripheral blood. The source of this sequence is a man of 80 years or more with active COVID-19. The chain uses TRBV4-3 and TRBJ2-1; 11 of the junction bases match TRBD1. The encoded CDR3 is CASSQDWTARGTGGHEQFF. The bases are TGCGCCAGCAGCCAAGATTGGACCGCTCGTGGGACAGGGGGTCATGAGCAGTTCTTC.